This TCR beta chain was sequenced in a study of shared clonotypes between healthy human individuals. Study observations and caveats: Naive subsets typically showed greater estimated richness than memory subsets.

Comment on this clone: The antigen is not known.

The CD4+ fraction was divided into a CD45RA+ naive subset and a CD45RA-negative memory subset. Deletions cut 6 bases from V and 4 bases from J, with 14 bases between. The CDR3 is 14 amino acids. CDR1 is SGHDT and CDR2 is YYEEEE in the germline V gene. Method: immunoSEQ multiplex PCR; TCRdb's copy keeps in-frame clones and lacks some. The sample contains some 2,400,000 clones, almost 96% of which appear only once. Sequenced: naive CD4+ T cells sorted from blood. As to subset: CD45RA+ positively selected. The rearrangement uses TRBV5-6 and TRBJ1-5, with D uncertain. This TCR was recovered from a man between 18 and 35 years old in good health. CDR3 region: CASTFSQVNQPQHF. The DNA of the CDR3 is TGTGCCAGCACCTTTTCTCAAGTTAATCAGCCCCAGCATTTT.